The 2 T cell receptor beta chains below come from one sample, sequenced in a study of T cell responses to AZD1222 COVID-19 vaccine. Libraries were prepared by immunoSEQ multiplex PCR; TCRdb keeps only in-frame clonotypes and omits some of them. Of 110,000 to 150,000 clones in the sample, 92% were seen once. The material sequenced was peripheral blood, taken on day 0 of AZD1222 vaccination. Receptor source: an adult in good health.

The CDR3, as DNA: TGTGCCAGCAGCTCTCAGACCTTTAGGGGTTTCTATGGCTACACCTTC. This gives the protein CASSSQTFRGFYGYTF. The chain recombines TRBV6-2 or TRBV6-3 with TRBJ1-2; D is perhaps TRBD1 (5 bases). The CDR3 contains 16 residues. The ends were cut back, 6 bases at V and 4 bases at J, with 21 bases in the middle. In germline, CDR1 is MNHEY, CDR2 SVGEGT.

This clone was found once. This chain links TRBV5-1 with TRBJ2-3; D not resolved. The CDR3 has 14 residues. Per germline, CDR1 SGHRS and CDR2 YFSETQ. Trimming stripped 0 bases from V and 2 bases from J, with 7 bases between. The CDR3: CASSLVSTTDTQYF. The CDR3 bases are TGCGCCAGCAGCTTGGTTAGTACCACAGATACGCAGTATTTT.